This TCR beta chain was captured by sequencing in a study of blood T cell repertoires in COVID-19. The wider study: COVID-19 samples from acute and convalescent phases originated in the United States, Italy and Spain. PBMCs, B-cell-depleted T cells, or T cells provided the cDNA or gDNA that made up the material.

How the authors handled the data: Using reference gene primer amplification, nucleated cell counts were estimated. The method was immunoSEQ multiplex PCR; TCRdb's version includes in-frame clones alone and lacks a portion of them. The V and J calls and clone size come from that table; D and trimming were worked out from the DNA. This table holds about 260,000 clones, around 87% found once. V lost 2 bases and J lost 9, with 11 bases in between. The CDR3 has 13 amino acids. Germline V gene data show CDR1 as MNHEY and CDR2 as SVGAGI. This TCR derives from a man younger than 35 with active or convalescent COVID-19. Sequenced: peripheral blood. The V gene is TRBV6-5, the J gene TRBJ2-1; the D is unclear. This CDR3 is CASSYDFSGEQFF. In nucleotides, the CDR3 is TGTGCCAGCAGTTACGATTTTTCCGGTGAGCAGTTCTTC.